This T cell receptor (beta chain) was captured by sequencing in a study of blood T cell repertoires in COVID-19. Across the whole study: Sample material is recorded as cDNA or gDNA derived from T cells, B-cell-depleted T cells, or PBMCs.

Data came from immunoSEQ multiplex PCR; TCRdb stores just in-frame clones and leaves some out. The sample has hundreds of thousands of clones; about 87% are singletons. Germline values: CDR1 LGHNT, CDR2 FRNRAP. With 4 bases clipped from V and 6 bases from J, the junction kept 14 bases outside the gene matches. The CDR3 is made up of 16 amino acids. The specimen was peripheral blood. This chain joins TRBV12-5 and TRBJ1-2; 7 nucleotides match TRBD1. This TCR derives from a woman aged 40 to 50 who had recovered from COVID-19. The CDR3 loop reads CASGSSQGPQVNGYTF. The CDR3 DNA is TGTGCTAGTGGTTCATCACAGGGGCCCCAGGTGAATGGCTACACCTTC.